These 3 T cell receptor beta chains originate from one sample sequenced in a study of blood T cell repertoires in COVID-19. The protocol was immunoSEQ multiplex PCR, while the TCRdb copy is restricted to in-frame clones and leaves out a portion. The sample carries some 380,000 clones, roughly 77% recorded once. The sample was peripheral blood. The receptors here all came from a human donor with acute or convalescent COVID-19. The donor label of this sample is uncertain.

In the case of this clone: Distinct nucleotide sequences in the sample also encode this CDR3. V is TRBV10-3 and J is TRBJ2-6, with D possibly TRBD2 on 6 matching bases. Germline CDR1 and CDR2: ENHRY and SYGVKD. V was cut by 8 bases and J by 1 base, with 6 bases left in between. CDR3 length: 13 amino acids. In DNA, the CDR3 is TGTGCCATCGGGGGGTCTGGGGCCAACGTCCTGACTTTC. Protein sequence: CAIGGSGANVLTF.

There are a few counts of this clone. The chain is built from TRBV7-2 and TRBJ1-2, with no clear D. CDR3 length: 14 amino acids. V was clipped by 3 bases and J by 2 bases, with 10 bases between them. The germline gives CDR1 SGHTA, CDR2 FQGNSA. In DNA form, the CDR3 reads TGTGCCAGCAGCTTCGGGATGAGGAACTATGGCTACACCTTC. Translation gives CASSFGMRNYGYTF.

Of note for this clone: Other DNA sequences in this specimen translate into the identical CDR3. V is TRBV10-2 and J is TRBJ1-2; tentatively, D is TRBD1 (5 bases). The CDR3 runs to 14 residues. Germline-derived CDR1 and CDR2 are WSHSY and SAAADI. V was cut by 0 bases and J by 4 bases, with 9 bases left in between. The CDR3 region has the DNA TGCGCCAGCAGTGAGTCGGGGCAGGGCTATGGCTACACCTTC. Translated, it gives CASSESGQGYGYTF.